These 19 T cell receptor beta chains were all obtained from the same sample, sequenced in a study of cytomegalovirus exposure and HLA in healthy donors (dated by TCRdb to about 2017). Library prep was done by the immunoSEQ multiplex PCR assay. For the multiplex PCR, a mixture combining 60 forward primers for TCR Vbeta segments and 13 reverse primers for TCR Jbeta segments was used. What TCRdb holds here is the immuneACCESS table cut down to in-frame rearrangements. Part of the clones is not present; checked against another copy, under half of the missing clones reflect an unresolved V gene, and the others are unexplained. The sample table contains approximately 160,000 clones; only one count was recorded for over 75% of them. Together, the top ten hold about 1.5% of the sample. The specimen was PBMCs. All receptors derive from a woman aged 25 to 39 in good health and CMV-seronegative.

The rearrangement uses TRBV7-6 and TRBJ2-2; 14 bases map to TRBD2. J was trimmed by 3 bases and V by 3 bases; bases with no gene match: 0. This CDR3 contains 16 residues. Germline values: CDR1 SGHVS, CDR2 FNYEAQ. The CDR3 region has the DNA TGTGCCAGCAGCTTGGGACTAGCGGGAGACACCGGGGAGCTGTTTTTT. Its protein is CASSLGLAGDTGELFF.

This chain connects TRBV7-3 to TRBJ2-3; 8 bases are a match to TRBD1. Germline V CDR1 and CDR2: SGHTA, FQGTGA. The V gene end was trimmed by 3 bases and the J gene end by 5 bases; junction bases not matched to a gene: 4. The CDR3 spans 14 residues. In nucleotides, the CDR3 is TGTGCCAGCAGCTTGACAGGGGCCATAGATACGCAGTATTTT. It yields the protein CASSLTGAIDTQYF.

The chain couples TRBV4-1 to TRBJ2-5; 9 positions agree with TRBD1. Trimming at V came to 4 bases and at J to 4 bases, leaving 4 bases not matched to a gene. CDR1 and CDR2 (germline): MGHRA, YSYEKL. The CDR3 has 14 amino acids. The CDR3: CASSRGTGRETQYF. CDR3 bases: TGCGCCAGCAGCCGGGGGACAGGGCGAGAGACCCAGTACTTC.

The chain combines TRBV10-3 with TRBJ2-2; 7 bases are a match to TRBD2. The CDR3 covers 18 residues. Germline lookup yields CDR1 ENHRY and CDR2 SYGVKD. After removal of 4 bases from V and 5 bases from J, the junction contained 16 bases not matched to a gene. CDR3 DNA: TGTGCCATCAGTGTTGATCCATTGGCGGGAGCGAGTACCGGGGAGCTGTTTTTT. This codes for CAISVDPLAGASTGELFF.

CDR3 sequence: CASRPLWRQATEQYF. DNA for the CDR3: TGTGCCAGCAGACCTCTCTGGAGACAGGCTACGGAGCAGTACTTC. The V gene is TRBV28, the J gene TRBJ2-7; D is perhaps TRBD1 (6 bases). Trimming stripped 6 bases from V and 7 bases from J, with 22 bases between. CDR3 length: 15 residues. Germline assignment: CDR1 MDHEN and CDR2 SYDVKM.

The V and J genes are TRBV23-1 and TRBJ2-1; D is undetermined. TRBV23-1 is designated an ORF whose function remains uncertain. V was shortened by 2 bases and J by 7 bases, with 15 bases between the two germline ends. The CDR3 consists of 15 residues. DNA for the CDR3: TGCGCCAGCAGTCAACTCGACTCGTTGGAGAATGAGCAGTTCTTC. Translating gives CASSQLDSLENEQFF.

The chain carries TRBV14 and TRBJ1-1, with a possible D match to TRBD1 (6 bases). This CDR3 region has 14 residues. Trimming took off 3 bases at V and 4 bases at J, with 12 bases between the two ends. The V gene's germline CDR1 is SGHDN and CDR2 FVKESK. The CDR3 bases are TGTGCCAGCAGCCAGGAAATAGGGGGCACTGAAGCTTTCTTT. It codes for CASSQEIGGTEAFF.

This clone was recorded only once. V is TRBV5-1 and J is TRBJ2-1; D possibly corresponds to TRBD1 (6 bases). V lost 6 bases to trimming and J lost 5 bases, with 12 bases between them. The germline CDR1 and CDR2 sequences are SGHRS and YFSETQ. The CDR3 is 13 amino acids. CDR3 nucleotides: TGCGCCAGCACCCTGGACAGTCACAATGAGCAGTTCTTC. This sequence encodes CASTLDSHNEQFF.

The chain joins TRBV5-6 to TRBJ2-1; D ambiguous. The CDR3 spans 12 residues. Germline V gene sequence: CDR1 SGHDT, CDR2 YYEEEE. V lost 2 bases to trimming and J lost 15 bases, with 15 bases between them. CDR3 bases: TGTGCCAGCAGCTTTGGCACCCTGCATCGGTTCTTC. It specifies CASSFGTLHRFF.

The chain employs TRBV2 and TRBJ1-6; D gene ambiguous. Germline V CDR1 and CDR2: SNHLY, FYNNEI. Trimming cost V 8 bases and J 0 bases, with 14 bases left between them. The CDR3 is 16 amino acids. CDR3 region: CASVSGFSSYNSPLHF. The CDR3 region has the DNA TGTGCCAGCGTGTCCGGGTTCAGCTCCTATAATTCACCCCTCCACTTT.

This clone was picked up one time. The chain carries TRBV4-1 and TRBJ1-5, with TRBD1 identical over 8 bases. This CDR3 has 18 amino acids. V lost 4 bases and J lost 4; bases outside the gene matches: 15. The germline gives CDR1 MGHRA, CDR2 YSYEKL. CDR3: CASSLNGVARGRNQPQHF. CDR3 coding DNA: TGCGCCAGCAGCCTAAACGGGGTGGCCAGGGGGCGGAATCAGCCCCAGCATTTT.

This sequence joins TRBV19 and TRBJ2-5; possibly TRBD1 for D (8 bases). CDR3 length: 13 residues. Trimming shortened V by 6 bases and J by 5 bases, and 13 bases separated the two germline ends. Germline V CDR1 and CDR2: LNHDA, SQIVND (reference sequence). The CDR3 DNA follows: TGTGCCAGTAGGAAACAGGGGGGGGAGACCCAGTACTTC. It specifies CASRKQGGETQYF.

This clone has just one count. The chain carries TRBV5-1 and TRBJ1-2; 10 bases align to TRBD1. Germline V gene sequence: CDR1 SGHRS, CDR2 YFSETQ. V was pared by 4 bases and J by 5 bases, with 8 bases of the junction left unmatched. This CDR3 contains 15 residues. In DNA form, the CDR3 reads TGCGCCAGCAGCGAAGGGACAGGGGTAGGGTATGGCTACACCTTC. It codes for CASSEGTGVGYGYTF.

This chain joins TRBV7-3 and TRBJ2-1; D may be TRBD2 (6 bases). V was cut by 5 bases and J by 3 bases, with 17 bases left in between. CDR1 is SGHTA, CDR2 FQGTGA, per germline. The CDR3 totals 16 residues. CDR3 nucleotide sequence: TGTGCCAGCAGCCCCCCCCCGGGAGCGGACTACAATGAGCAGTTCTTC. It is translated as CASSPPPGADYNEQFF.

V usage is TRBV25-1 and J usage is TRBJ2-1; D possibly corresponds to TRBD2 (7 bases). V shed 10 bases and J shed 8 bases, with 24 bases lying between them. The CDR3 extends over 15 amino acids. Per germline, CDR1 MGHDK and CDR2 SYGVNS. This CDR3 is CATSRGGGPWDEQFF. Written as DNA, the CDR3 is TGTGCCACCTCTCGGGGAGGGGGACCCTGGGATGAGCAGTTCTTC.

The chain joins TRBV5-1 to TRBJ2-1; 7 bases line up with TRBD2. Germline CDR1 reads SGHRS; CDR2 reads YFSETQ. CDR3 length equals 15 residues. J was trimmed by 7 bases and V by 2 bases; bases with no gene match: 9. The CDR3 loop reads CASSFETGGGNEQFF. CDR3 coding DNA: TGCGCCAGCAGCTTCGAAACGGGAGGAGGTAATGAGCAGTTCTTC.

This chain links TRBV28 with TRBJ2-3; a possible D gene is TRBD2 (6 bases). V dropped 2 bases and J dropped 0 bases, with 12 bases sitting between them. This CDR3 contains 16 residues. CDR1 is MDHEN, CDR2 SYDVKM, per germline. The DNA of the CDR3 is TGTGCCAGCAGTTTACCCCCTAGCGAGAGCACAGATACGCAGTATTTT. Translated, it gives CASSLPPSESTDTQYF.

CDR3 region: CASSEQGLGRTEAFF. Here the CDR3 DNA reads TGTGCCAGCAGTGAGCAGGGTCTGGGTAGGACTGAAGCTTTCTTT. This chain joins TRBV2 and TRBJ1-1; possibly TRBD1 for D (5 bases). CDR3 length equals 15 residues. V lost 3 bases to trimming and J lost 5 bases, with 16 bases between them. CDR1 and CDR2 from the germline V gene are SNHLY and FYNNEI. Combining the CDR3 with reference TRBV2 and TRBJ1-1 gives the whole variable domain EPEVTQTPSHQVTQMGQEVILRCVPISNHLYFYWYRQILGQKVEFLVSFYNNEISEKSEIFDDQFSVERPDGSNFTLKIRSTKLEDSAMYFCASSEQGLGRTEAFFGQGTRLTVV.

The chain has TRBV27 and TRBJ1-3; D is possibly TRBD1 (5 bases). Germline V lookup: CDR1 MNHEY, CDR2 SMNVEV (reference sequence). V gave up 4 bases and J gave up 0 bases, with 7 bases separating them. This CDR3 has 14 residues. CDR3 sequence reads: CASSSTGSGNTIYF. The CDR3, as DNA: TGTGCCAGCAGTTCTACAGGCTCTGGAAACACCATATATTTT.